This T cell receptor (beta chain) was sequenced for a study of molecular identifiers for immune sequencing clone quantification. The CDR3 spans 14 residues. Germline-derived CDR1 and CDR2 are MDHEN and SYDVKM. V lost 2 bases and J 5 bases, leaving 12 bases between the germline ends. This clonotype showed up many times. Using its own MiXCR run on the PCR reads, TCRdb lists one record per CDR3 protein. There are about 63,000 distinct CDR3 sequences in the sample; around 20% occur only once, and 1.4% lies in the top ten. This chain uses TRBV28 with TRBJ2-5, with a tentative D call TRBD2 (5 bases). The sequence derives from a human donor in good health. Some libraries in this study had Jurkat cell RNA spiked in. The source material was naive CD8+ T cells from blood, with Jurkat cell RNA spiked in. The subset here: FACS-sorted CD8+CD4-CCR7+CD45RA+ naive T cells. The CDR3 region has the DNA TGTGCCAGCAGTTTAGTGGGAGTCCGGGAGACCCAGTACTTC. Residues: CASSLVGVRETQYF.